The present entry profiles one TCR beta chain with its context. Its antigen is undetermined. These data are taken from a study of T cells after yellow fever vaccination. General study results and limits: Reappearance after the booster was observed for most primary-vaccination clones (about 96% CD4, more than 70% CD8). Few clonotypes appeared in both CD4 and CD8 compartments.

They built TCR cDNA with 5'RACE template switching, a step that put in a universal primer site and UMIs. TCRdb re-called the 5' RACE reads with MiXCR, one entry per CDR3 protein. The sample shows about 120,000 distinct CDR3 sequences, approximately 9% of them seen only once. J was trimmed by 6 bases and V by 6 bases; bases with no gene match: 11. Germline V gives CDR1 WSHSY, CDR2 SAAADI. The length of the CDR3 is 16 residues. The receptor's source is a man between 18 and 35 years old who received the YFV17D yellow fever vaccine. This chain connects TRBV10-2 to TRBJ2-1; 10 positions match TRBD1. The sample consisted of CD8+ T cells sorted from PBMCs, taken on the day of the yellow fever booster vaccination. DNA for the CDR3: TGCGCCAGCAGCAAAGGACAGGGGGAATTTGGCAATGAGCAGTTCTTC. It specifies CASSKGQGEFGNEQFF.